The 8 T cell receptor beta chains in this list originate from one sample, sequenced in a study. Cells sorted as Tregs were CD4+, CD25+ and CD127-/low. TCRdb re-analysed the 5' RACE reads in MiXCR, keeping a single row per CDR3 protein. This sample yields fewer than 65,000 distinct CDR3 sequences, of which less than 25% are seen a single time; about 2.9% belongs to the top ten. The source material was tumor-infiltrating Tregs sorted from the breast tumor. All receptors derive from a female donor with breast cancer.

There are a few counts of this clonotype. The V gene is TRBV3-1, the J gene TRBJ2-1; D not resolved. The V gene's germline CDR1 is LGHDT and CDR2 YNNKEL (reference sequence). The CDR3 length is 12 residues. Trimming pared 0 bases from V and 15 bases from J, leaving 12 bases between. CDR3 protein: CASSQDAGASFF. In DNA form, the CDR3 reads TGTGCCAGCAGCCAAGATGCCGGCGCCTCGTTCTTC.

This clonotype appeared a single time. The chain recombines TRBV7-2 with TRBJ2-1, with no clear D. CDR1 and CDR2 from the germline V gene are SGHTA and FQGNSA. CDR3 length: 12 residues. Between the trimmed V and J ends, which lost 3 bases and 9 bases, there was a span of 9 bases. CDR3 DNA: TGTGCCAGCAGCTTTCAAGTTGGTGAGCAGTTCTTC. Encoded protein: CASSFQVGEQFF.

This clonotype came up a few times. The rearrangement links TRBV7-3 to TRBJ2-1; D might be TRBD1 or TRBD2, each matching 5 bases. Germline V gives CDR1 SGHTA, CDR2 FQGTGA. The ends were cut back, 5 bases at V and 6 bases at J, with 14 bases in the middle. The length of the CDR3 is 14 residues. This CDR3 is CASSPSGTANEQFF. The CDR3 coding sequence is TGTGCCAGCAGCCCCTCCGGGACGGCCAATGAGCAGTTCTTC.

This chain joins TRBV6-2 or TRBV6-3 and TRBJ2-5; the D gene is possibly TRBD2 (6 bases). Germline V lookup: CDR1 MNHEY, CDR2 SVGEGT. Trimming pared 6 bases from V and 5 bases from J, leaving 13 bases between. This CDR3 has 13 amino acids. The CDR3 sequence: CASRNAGKETQYF. The CDR3 coding sequence is TGTGCCAGCAGAAACGCGGGGAAGGAGACCCAGTACTTC.

This clonotype was observed a few times. This chain joins TRBV20-1 and TRBJ2-7; possibly TRBD2 for D (6 bases). The CDR3 sequence is 12 residues long. V dropped 5 bases and J dropped 6 bases, with 14 bases sitting between them. Germline V gene data show CDR1 as DFQATT and CDR2 as SNEGSKA (reference sequence). The DNA of the CDR3 is TGCAGTGCTCTCGGGACTGATGGCGAGCAGTACTTC. It translates to CSALGTDGEQYF.

Only a few counts were recorded for this clonotype. This sequence joins TRBV29-1 and TRBJ1-2, with D tentatively TRBD1 (6 bases). Germline V gene lookup returns CDR1 SQVTM and CDR2 ANQGSEA. This CDR3 contains 12 residues. V dropped 7 bases and J dropped 5 bases, with 14 bases sitting between them. CDR3 in amino acids: CSEYREGYGYTF. CDR3 in DNA: TGCAGCGAATACAGGGAGGGGTATGGCTACACCTTC.

This clonotype was counted many times. The chain recombines TRBV15 with TRBJ1-2, with 8 bases lining up with TRBD1. This CDR3 has 15 residues. The germline V gene has CDR1 LNHNV and CDR2 YYDKDF (reference sequence). The ends lost 1 base at V and 3 bases at J; junction bases unmatched: 4. This CDR3 reads CATSRGGQGDYGYTF. CDR3 bases: TGTGCCACCAGCAGAGGCGGACAGGGCGACTATGGCTACACCTTC.

This clonotype was recorded a few times. The gene calls are TRBV10-3 and TRBJ1-2, with D tentatively TRBD1 (6 bases). V was shortened by 5 bases and J by 4 bases, with 11 bases between the two germline ends. Germline V gene lookup returns CDR1 ENHRY and CDR2 SYGVKD. The CDR3 extends over 13 amino acids. CDR3 protein: CAISSSGVYGYTF. The CDR3 coding sequence is TGTGCCATCAGTAGTTCAGGGGTCTATGGCTACACCTTC.